This TCR beta chain emerged from a study of long-term antiretroviral therapy in people with HIV. Study findings and constraints: Specimens of blood were obtained during 2004 to 2017, possibly under older ART regimens. Repertoire composition at all time points was dominated by clones that had expanded before ART.

Concerning this clone: What it binds is not known.

This was the immunoSEQ v3.0 assay at survey level. Clones were read by immunoSEQ multiplex PCR, and TCRdb kept only the in-frame ones, dropping some. The repertoire holds tens of thousands of clones, with 80% to 85% as singletons. Every HIV-positive participant received treatment in the United States. The sequenced sample was unsorted PBMCs, obtained 0.1 years before starting antiretroviral therapy. The TCR sequence derives from a man in his forties with HIV.

CDR3 in amino acids: CASSRSATANQPQHF. CDR3 bases: TGTGCCAGCAGCCGATCCGCCACAGCGAATCAGCCCCAGCATTTT. The V gene is TRBV2, the J gene TRBJ1-5; D unclear. CDR3 length equals 15 residues. Between the trimmed V and J ends, which lost 6 bases and 4 bases, there was a span of 16 bases. Germline V gene lookup returns CDR1 SNHLY and CDR2 FYNNEI. Looking up the rest from reference TRBV2 and TRBJ1-5 gives the full variable domain: EPEVTQTPSHQVTQMGQEVILRCVPISNHLYFYWYRQILGQKVEFLVSFYNNEISEKSEIFDDQFSVERPDGSNFTLKIRSTKLEDSAMYFCASSRSATANQPQHFGDGTRLSIL.